Here is one T cell receptor beta chain with its context. Its antigen target is currently unknown. Base qualities were left out, and no much larger clone turns up one base away. This record comes from a study of chemoradiotherapy in HPV16-positive cancers (dated 2022 in TCRdb). Turning to the overall study: Candidate HPV-specific T-cell clones and common TCR motifs were defined by functional T-cell assays performed on cells from a couple of HPV16-positive patients. The study asked whether T-cell immunity to the HPV oncoproteins E6 and E7 changes during chemoradiotherapy and whether this immunity affects survival. Next, the candidate HPV-specific TCRs and motifs were followed in TCR repertoires from fewer than 100 patients with HPV-related cancers.

The library relied on the immunoSEQ multiplex PCR assay. Drawn from immuneACCESS, this table holds only the in-frame rearrangements with V and J called that TCRdb kept. Clones are partly lost; checked studies trace under half to an unresolved V gene and leave the rest unexplained. For this sample the table gives about 68,000 clones, of which more than 70% were detected only once. The ten most abundant clones make up 4% to 4.5% of the sample. Because repertoires were sampled repeatedly during chemoradiotherapy, clonal expansion in the tumor microenvironment could be followed. Study-wide findings and limitations: Expansion of candidate HPV-specific clones and E7-related TCR motifs was observed in the tumor microenvironment during treatment, whereas no such expansion was observed for non-HPV-specific T cells. The survival association was reported for HPV16-positive patients, and the functional definition of HPV-specific T cells was derived from only a couple of HPV16-positive patients. In HPV16-positive patients, expansion of HPV-responsive T cells during chemoradiotherapy was found to be associated with improved recurrence-free survival.

Reading the germline V gene (reference sequence) gives CDR1 LNHNV and CDR2 YYDKDF. The CDR3 starts with the cysteine, ends with the phenylalanine, and has 15 residues. Only the CDR3 part of the read is kept: 45 bases, read in frame from the first base. Trimming at the junction amounts to 3 bases on V and 7 bases on J, and the germline ends lie 18 bases apart. This sequence was found in a human donor with HPV-associated anogenital cancer. Sequences were derived from blood, sampled from a patient who underwent chemoradiotherapy. Recombination joined TRBV15 with TRBJ1-2; the D gene assignment is ambiguous. CDR3 loop: CATSSLVVPPGGYTF. The DNA is as follows: TGTGCCACCAGCAGCCTAGTTGTCCCCCCTGGTGGCTACACCTTC.